This entry lists 19 T cell receptor beta chains sequenced from one sample in a study of T-cell memory formation after mild COVID-19. TCRdb reprocessed the 5' RACE reads via MiXCR and lists one record per CDR3 protein. The sample lists 560,000 or so distinct CDR3 sequences, 15% to 20% occurring once. The sample was PBMCs or a T cell subset sorted from them (not recorded which). The receptors here all came from an adult woman who had mild COVID-19 (a few samples of this study predate the infection). Cell type and time point are not known.

This clonotype was seen a few times. The chain combines TRBV6-5 with TRBJ2-2; no clear D. CDR3 length: 17 amino acids. Germline V gene lookup returns CDR1 MNHEY and CDR2 SVGAGI. With 1 base removed from V and 1 base from J, the gap between germline ends came to 13 bases. The CDR3 loop is CASSYYYQVENTGELFF. The CDR3 DNA follows: TGTGCCAGCAGTTACTATTACCAGGTCGAGAACACCGGGGAGCTGTTTTTT.

The chain uses TRBV9 and TRBJ2-2; 7 bases fit TRBD2. CDR3 length equals 16 residues. Germline CDR1 and CDR2: SGDLS and YYNGEE. Trimming at V came to 2 bases and at J to 5 bases, leaving 9 bases not matched to a gene. The CDR3 spells CASSVPVGRGTGELFF. The DNA of the CDR3 is TGTGCCAGCAGCGTCCCCGTGGGGAGGGGAACCGGGGAGCTGTTTTTT.

A few counts support this clonotype. The chain combines TRBV27 with TRBJ2-1; 8 bases map to TRBD2. The V gene's germline CDR1 is MNHEY and CDR2 SMNVEV (reference sequence). V trimming: 6 bases; J trimming: 7 bases; junction bases outside the gene matches: 5. The CDR3 contains 13 residues. CDR3 nucleotide sequence: TGTGCCAGCAGAGTCGGGGGGGAAAATGAGCAGTTCTTC. It translates to CASRVGGENEQFF.

This clonotype was seen repeatedly, ten times or more. One end of the junction fails to match germline, which may point to a read error. The chain has TRBV5-1 and TRBJ2-3, with D uncertain. CDR3 length: 13 amino acids. Germline assignment: CDR1 SGHRS and CDR2 YFSETQ. The CDR3 here is CASSYTSTDTQYF. The CDR3 coding sequence is TGTGCCAGCAGCTACACTAGCACAGATACGCAGTATTTT.

This clonotype was recorded a few times. The chain carries TRBV29-1 and TRBJ2-7; D may be TRBD2 (7 bases). Germline values: CDR1 SQVTM, CDR2 ANQGSEA. V gave up 4 bases and J gave up 0 bases, with 10 bases separating them. The length of the CDR3 is 13 residues. The CDR3 coding sequence is TGCAGCGTTGCCCGGGGGGCCTCCTACGAGCAGTACTTC. Protein: CSVARGASYEQYF.

This clonotype showed up just a few times. The chain combines TRBV9 with TRBJ2-1; 7 positions match TRBD1. V was pared by 4 bases and J by 4 bases, with 8 bases of the junction left unmatched. The CDR3 covers 15 residues. The germline V gene encodes CDR1 SGDLS and CDR2 YYNGEE. The CDR3 sequence is CASSSDRVGYNEQFF. The CDR3, as DNA: TGTGCCAGCAGCTCCGACAGGGTAGGGTACAATGAGCAGTTCTTC. Full variable domain (missing parts from reference TRBV9 and TRBJ2-1): DSGVTQTPKHLITATGQRVTLRCSPRSGDLSVYWYQQSLDQGLQFLIQYYNGEERAKGNILERFSAQQFPDLHSELNLSSLELGDSALYFCASSSDRVGYNEQFFGPGTRLTVL.

This clonotype has just a few counts. The chain couples TRBV5-5 to TRBJ2-7, with D uncertain. CDR3 length: 12 residues. Germline CDR1 and CDR2: SGHKS and YYEKEE (reference sequence). The germline V and J ends were trimmed by 1 base and 6 bases, with 8 bases remaining between them. The CDR3 reads CASSLLAFEQYF. CDR3 in DNA: TGTGCCAGCAGCTTGCTCGCATTCGAGCAGTACTTC.

The chain links TRBV7-2 to TRBJ1-5; D unresolved. Trimming pared 0 bases from V and 2 bases from J, leaving 8 bases between. The CDR3 is 15 residues long. Germline CDR1 and CDR2: SGHTA and FQGNSA. CDR3 DNA sequence: TGTGCCAGCAGCTTAGCAGGGCCTGGCAATCAGCCCCAGCATTTT. Translation gives CASSLAGPGNQPQHF.

This chain uses TRBV12-3 or TRBV12-4 with TRBJ1-3; D is possibly TRBD1 (6 bases). The ends were cut back, 6 bases at V and 2 bases at J, with 11 bases in the middle. The CDR3 contains 14 residues. Here the CDR3 reads CASRLDRPGNTIYF. The CDR3 nucleotides are TGTGCCAGCAGACTAGACAGGCCTGGAAACACCATATATTTT.

The chain links TRBV6-2 or TRBV6-3 to TRBJ2-1; D perhaps matches TRBD2 (6 bases). Germline V gene sequence: CDR1 MNHEY, CDR2 SVGEGT. V was cut by 5 bases and J by 6 bases, with 17 bases left in between. The CDR3 has 15 residues. In DNA, the CDR3 is TGTGCCAGCAGTCTACCGGGAGTTAGGAGCAATGAGCAGTTCTTC. Translated: CASSLPGVRSNEQFF.

Only a few counts were recorded for this clonotype. J is TRBJ1-6 and V is TRBV6-5; 7 nucleotides match TRBD1. The CDR3 runs 14 residues. From germline, CDR1 is MNHEY and CDR2 SVGAGI. With 6 bases clipped from V and 6 bases from J, the junction kept 5 bases outside the gene matches. The CDR3 spells CASRYRQGNSPLHF. The CDR3 region has the DNA TGTGCCAGCAGATACCGACAGGGTAATTCACCCCTCCACTTT.

The chain links TRBV4-1 to TRBJ1-6, with D maybe TRBD1 (6 bases). V lost 1 base, J lost 7 bases, and 20 bases lay in between. The CDR3 totals 18 residues. Germline V gene sequence: CDR1 MGHRA, CDR2 YSYEKL. The CDR3 loop is CASSQALLLGARNSPLHF. For the CDR3, the DNA is TGCGCCAGCAGCCAAGCTCTTTTGTTGGGGGCTCGGAATTCACCCCTCCACTTT.

This rearrangement joins TRBV5-1 to TRBJ2-3, with 8 bases lining up with TRBD2. Looked up from germline, CDR1 is SGHRS and CDR2 is YFSETQ. The CDR3 is 16 amino acids. The V segment lost 5 bases and the J segment 3 bases; nucleotides outside the gene matches: 11. The CDR3 reads CASRSPSGSPTDTQYF. CDR3 DNA: TGCGCCAGCAGGTCCCCGAGCGGGAGTCCGACAGATACGCAGTATTTT.

The V gene is TRBV28, the J gene TRBJ2-3, with D tentatively TRBD1 or TRBD2 (5 bases each). With 5 bases removed from V and 4 bases from J, the gap between germline ends came to 25 bases. This CDR3 has 18 amino acids. Germline V gene lookup returns CDR1 MDHEN and CDR2 SYDVKM. The CDR3 region is CASSPWDPKASWADTQYF. Here the CDR3 DNA reads TGTGCCAGCAGTCCCTGGGACCCGAAAGCGTCATGGGCAGATACGCAGTATTTT.

This clonotype was seen repeatedly, ten times or more. The chain has TRBV12-3 or TRBV12-4 and TRBJ1-1; 8 bases are shared with TRBD1. V trimming: 7 bases; J trimming: 2 bases; junction bases outside the gene matches: 6. CDR3 size: 14 residues. The CDR3 sequence: CASTDTGGNTEAFF. CDR3 DNA: TGTGCCAGCACCGATACAGGGGGAAACACTGAAGCTTTCTTT.

A few counts support this clonotype. The rearrangement joins TRBV9 to TRBJ2-7; a weak D match, TRBD2 (5 bases). Germline V lookup: CDR1 SGDLS, CDR2 YYNGEE. The CDR3 sequence is 14 residues long. V was cut by 4 bases and J by 5 bases, with 16 bases left in between. CDR3 residues: CASSLSTPGNEQYF. CDR3 coding DNA: TGTGCCAGCAGCTTAAGTACCCCGGGAAACGAGCAGTACTTC.

In this sample, this clonotype turned up a few times. The rearrangement uses TRBV11-3 and TRBJ2-2; TRBD1 is a possible D gene (6 bases). The CDR3 contains 14 residues. The germline gives CDR1 SGHNT, CDR2 YENEEA. V shed 6 bases and J shed 7 bases, with 15 bases lying between them. The CDR3 sequence is CASRVGQYGGELFF. The CDR3 coding sequence is TGTGCCAGCAGGGTTGGACAGTACGGCGGGGAGCTGTTTTTT. The full variable domain, its missing parts supplied by reference TRBV11-3 and TRBJ2-2, is EAGVVQSPRYKIIEKKQPVAFWCNPISGHNTLYWYLQNLGQGPELLIRYENEEAVDDSQLPKDRFSAERLKGVDSTLKIQPAELGDSAVYLCASRVGQYGGELFFGEGSRLTVL.

This clonotype has only a few counts. The chain joins TRBV12-3 or TRBV12-4 to TRBJ2-5, with 8 positions matching TRBD2. V dropped 7 bases and J dropped 5; count of bases not matched to a gene: 9. The CDR3 is made up of 14 amino acids. CDR3 amino acids: CASTRGGGAETQYF. CDR3 nucleotides: TGTGCCAGCACCCGGGGGGGGGGTGCGGAGACCCAGTACTTC.

This clonotype was counted a few times. The rearrangement joins TRBV24-1 to TRBJ2-2, with 8 bases matching TRBD2. Germline CDR1 is KGHDR and CDR2 is SFDVKD. CDR3 size: 17 residues. V lost 2 bases and J lost 0; bases outside the gene matches: 4. CDR3 coding DNA: TGTGCCACCAGTGATTCTCCTAGCGGGCCGAACACCGGGGAGCTGTTTTTT. It is translated as CATSDSPSGPNTGELFF.